Reported below is one TCR beta chain. TCRdb's table, derived via immunoSEQ multiplex PCR, lists solely in-frame clones and lacks some. The sample lists roughly 73,000 clones, roughly 93% seen once, with approximately 0.24% in the top ten. This sample is drawn from a study of technical replicates of blood from a few donors. The germline gives CDR1 SGHRS, CDR2 YFSETQ. This CDR3 is built from 14 residues. V lost 0 bases, J lost 6 bases, and 3 bases stayed unmatched. Sequences were obtained from T cells isolated from PBMCs. The receptor was isolated from a human donor in good health. This sequence joins TRBV5-1 and TRBJ2-7; TRBD2 agrees at 10 bases. The CDR3 protein is CASSLGLAGFEQYF. The DNA for the CDR3 is TGCGCCAGCAGCTTGGGACTAGCGGGTTTCGAGCAGTACTTC.